Below, 5 T cell receptor beta chains from the same sample are listed, as sequenced in a study of vaccination and CD4 T cells after COVID-19. Their recognized antigens are unknown. As to treatment: approximately 9-day PBMC culture with coronavirus spike peptide pools or control peptides (ViraFEST assay). Cultured CD4+ T-cell DNA underwent Oncomine TCR Beta short-read sequencing. TCRdb recomputed calls from the PCR reads with MiXCR, one row per CDR3 protein. The sample shows about 11,000 distinct CDR3 sequences, roughly half of them seen only once. Sequenced: CD4+ T cells from blood, cultured in vitro. Source of these receptors: a human donor who had recovered from COVID-19.

The chain carries TRBV21-1 and TRBJ1-1; the D call of TRBD1 is as the table states it, not checked on the DNA. TRBV21-1 is a documented pseudogene. The CDR3 has 18 amino acids. The CDR3 region has the DNA TGTGCCAGCAGCAAAGAGACCCGAGGGACAACCCTTCTCACTGAAGCTTTCTTT. Encoded protein: CASSKETRGTTLLTEAFF.

This chain joins TRBV20-1 and TRBJ2-4; D is undetermined. V lost 1 base to trimming and J lost 2 bases, with 9 bases between them. Per the germline V gene, CDR1 is DFQATT and CDR2 is SNEGSKA (reference sequence). This CDR3 is 14 amino acids long. The CDR3 DNA reads TGCAGTGCTAGAGGCGGTGAAACCAAAAACATTCAGTACTTC. This translates into CSARGGETKNIQYF.

V and J are TRBV20-1 and TRBJ2-2; 9 positions agree with TRBD2. With 6 bases clipped from V and 6 bases from J, the junction kept 5 bases outside the gene matches. Germline V gene data show CDR1 as DFQATT and CDR2 as SNEGSKA (reference sequence). This CDR3 is built from 13 residues. The CDR3, as DNA: TGCAGTGCACAGGGACTAGCTTCCGGGGAGCTGTTTTTT. It codes for CSAQGLASGELFF.

The V and J genes are TRBV18 and TRBJ1-6, with TRBD1 matching 7 bases. The CDR3 has 15 amino acids. CDR1 and CDR2 (germline): KGHSH, LQKENI. Trimming cost V 4 bases and J 5 bases; bases outside gene matches: 5. The CDR3 DNA reads TGTGCCAGCTCACTGGGACAGAGTAATAATTCACCCCTCCACTTT. Translated, it gives CASSLGQSNNSPLHF.

This clonotype was seen more than once but under ten times. The J gene is TRBJ1-1, the V gene TRBV7-8; D is unresolved. The ends were cut back, 1 base at V and 5 bases at J, with 8 bases in the middle. The length of the CDR3 is 13 residues. From germline, CDR1 is SGHVS and CDR2 FQNEAQ. The CDR3: CASSLVFGTEAFF. Written as DNA, the CDR3 is TGTGCCAGCAGCTTAGTCTTTGGGACTGAAGCTTTCTTT.